This is a list of T cell receptor beta chains from one sample in a study of T cells in Graves' hyperthyroidism and ophthalmopathy. TCRdb used MiXCR to reprocess the multiplex PCR reads, holding one entry per CDR3 protein. The profile shows 200,000 to 300,000 distinct CDR3 sequences, around 24% of them singletons. The specimen was blood. The receptors were sampled from a woman aged 40-49 years with Graves' ophthalmopathy. Both conserved end residues are part of each CDR3. The order of the fields is D gene, clone size, V gene, J gene, CDR3 protein, CDR3 DNA. A D gene is named only where the DNA matches it firmly. The listing skips clone size in some rows; elsewhere it reads once, few, many or a size class.

NA	NA	TRBV20-1	TRBJ1-3	CSASQPGGNTIYF	TGCAGTGCTAGCCAACCTGGGGGAAACACCATATATTTT
TRBD1	once	TRBV4-1	TRBJ1-1	CASSPWGTGGAAEAFF	TGCGCCAGCAGCCCCTGGGGGACAGGGGGTGCTGCTGAAGCTTTCTTT
TRBD2	many	TRBV28	TRBJ2-7	CATRLEAGSYEQYF	TGTGCCACACGGTTAGAAGCGGGATCCTACGAGCAGTACTTC
NA	NA	TRBV20-1	TRBJ1-5	CSASTASLPQHF	TGCAGTGCTTCGACAGCCTCGCTGCCCCAGCATTTT
TRBD1	many	TRBV29-1	TRBJ2-5	CSVVPGQQETQYF	TGCAGCGTTGTTCCGGGACAGCAAGAGACCCAGTACTTC
TRBD1	NA	TRBV28	TRBJ1-2	CASSSYSGTGPYGYTF	TGTGCCAGCAGTTCGTATTCCGGGACAGGCCCCTATGGCTACACCTTC
NA	many	TRBV10-3	TRBJ2-2	CAISASTGELFF	TGTGCCATCAGTGCCTCTACCGGGGAGCTGTTTTTT
TRBD2	many	TRBV7-2	TRBJ2-5	CASSLTLAGVQETQYF	TGTGCCAGCAGCCTGACACTAGCGGGAGTCCAAGAGACCCAGTACTTC
NA	NA	TRBV12-3/TRBV12-4	TRBJ2-7	CASSLSYREDEQYF	TGTGCCAGCAGTTTGTCATACAGGGAGGACGAGCAGTACTTC
TRBD2	many	TRBV6-5	TRBJ2-2	CASSWGLAGDAGELFF	TGTGCCAGCAGTTGGGGACTAGCGGGAGACGCCGGGGAGCTGTTTTTT
NA	NA	TRBV12-3/TRBV12-4	TRBJ1-5	CASSLGKNQPQHF	TGTGCCAGCAGTTTGGGGAAAAATCAGCCCCAGCATTTT
NA	few	TRBV6-1	TRBJ2-7	CATAPRGYEQYF	TGTGCCACGGCGCCGCGCGGGTACGAGCAGTACTTC
NA	many	TRBV30	TRBJ1-5	CAWSTGNGGNQPQHF	TGTGCCTGGAGTACAGGGAATGGCGGCAATCAGCCCCAGCATTTT
TRBD1	many	TRBV19	TRBJ2-7	CASKDRTSAYEQYF	TGTGCCAGTAAGGACAGGACAAGCGCCTACGAGCAGTACTTC
TRBD1	many	TRBV7-8	TRBJ1-1	CASSLAGTQGTEAFF	TGTGCCAGCAGCTTAGCCGGGACACAGGGGACTGAAGCTTTCTTT
NA	many	TRBV19	TRBJ2-4	CASTPQTGLDIQYF	TGTGCCAGTACCCCGCAGACTGGGTTGGACATTCAGTACTTC